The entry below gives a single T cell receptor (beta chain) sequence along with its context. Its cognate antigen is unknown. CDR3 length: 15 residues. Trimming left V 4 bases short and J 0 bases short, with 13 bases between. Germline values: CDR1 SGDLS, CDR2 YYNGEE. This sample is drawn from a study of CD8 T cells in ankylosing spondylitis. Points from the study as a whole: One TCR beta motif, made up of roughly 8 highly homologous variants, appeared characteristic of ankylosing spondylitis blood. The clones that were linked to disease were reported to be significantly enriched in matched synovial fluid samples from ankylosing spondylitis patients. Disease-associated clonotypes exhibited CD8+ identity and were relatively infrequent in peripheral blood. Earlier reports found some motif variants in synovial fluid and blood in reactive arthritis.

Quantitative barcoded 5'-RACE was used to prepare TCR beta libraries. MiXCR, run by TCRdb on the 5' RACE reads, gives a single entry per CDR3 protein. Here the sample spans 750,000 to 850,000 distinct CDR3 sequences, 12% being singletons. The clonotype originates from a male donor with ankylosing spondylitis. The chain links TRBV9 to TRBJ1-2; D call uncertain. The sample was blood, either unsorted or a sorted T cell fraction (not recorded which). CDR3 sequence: CASSPMAATNYGYTF. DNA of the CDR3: TGTGCCAGCAGCCCTATGGCAGCGACTAACTATGGCTACACCTTC. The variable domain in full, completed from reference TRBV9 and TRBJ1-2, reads DSGVTQTPKHLITATGQRVTLRCSPRSGDLSVYWYQQSLDQGLQFLIQYYNGEERAKGNILERFSAQQFPDLHSELNLSSLELGDSALYFCASSPMAATNYGYTFGSGTRLTVV.